Here is one TCR beta chain with its context. Its specificity is unknown. This table comes from immunoSEQ multiplex PCR, and its TCRdb copy is limited to in-frame clones, with some not included. The sample holds approximately 2,200,000 clones, approximately 94% seen once. Positive CCR7 selection of CD45RO-negative cells yielded the naive CD8 cells, and terminally differentiated effector memory CD45RA+ cells were excluded. Caucasian adults residing in Nashville, Tennessee made up all the donors. The data stem from a study of shared clonotypes between healthy human individuals. Study-level information: Three plates each covered CD4 naive and memory; CD8 naive two, CD8 memory one. Study conclusions and caveats: Generally, naive subsets came out with larger estimated richness than memory subsets. Clonotype sharing levels among donors were expected to vary with sequencing depth.

The V segment lost 6 bases and the J segment 5 bases; nucleotides outside the gene matches: 15. The CDR3 runs 16 residues. The germline gives CDR1 SGHNT, CDR2 YYREEE (reference sequence). This chain uses TRBV5-4 with TRBJ2-5; TRBD1 agrees at 8 bases. The sample was naive CD8+ T cells from PBMCs. This TCR was recovered from a young man in good health. Some clones in this sample may be carry-over from other donors' samples. The CDR3 protein is CASKHLPGTGGETQYF. The CDR3 DNA reads as TGTGCCAGCAAACACCTCCCTGGAACAGGGGGTGAGACCCAGTACTTC.